This T cell receptor beta chain was recorded in a study of tumor-infiltrating lymphocytes in primary liver carcinoma (dated by TCRdb to about 2017). About the study as a whole: Four to six patients with histopathologically diagnosed primary liver carcinoma underwent surgical resection in China between November 2015 and March 2016. Roughly 3.65 to 7.13 million productive TCRbeta reads were obtained per sample, and no significant difference in read depth was found between tissue types. A total of some 35 specimens from 5 patients underwent TCRbeta repertoire sequencing, comprising some 25 tumor regions, 5 adjacent noncancerous liver tissues and 5 peripheral blood samples. The tumors of the five patients were staged as T1-T3 N0M0, with maximum diameters ranging from roughly 4 to 11 cm. Across five regions of each liver tumor, along with adjacent normal tissue and blood, the study brought together TCRbeta repertoire sequencing, expression microarrays and whole-exome sequencing. Reproducibility between technical replicate repertoires was high, with correlation coefficients above 0.95 and mean shared-clone rates approximately 0.9. The five patients, three men and two women aged 30 to 69 years, had hepatocellular carcinoma (four) or combined HCC and intrahepatic cholangiocarcinoma (one).

Summary of the overall study and its limitations: Since the samples were bulk and unsorted, there was no way to compare CD4+ and CD8+ T cell repertoires. Only five or six patients were included in the study, and the authors note that the findings should be validated in a larger study. Consistent with antigen-driven expansion, pairs of tumor regions showed higher repertoire overlap (mean roughly 35%) than either tumor-adjacent pairs (around 17%) or tumor-blood pairs (approximately 14%). Only the TCR beta chain was sequenced, so true repertoire diversity is likely underestimated because unpaired alpha chains were not captured. The top 250 clones made up a significantly larger repertoire fraction in tumors than in blood (p = 0.039).

Blood RNA was extracted from unsorted whole blood with TRIzol reagent; germline DNA came from the DNeasy Blood & Tissue kit. Patients had chronic HBV infection and were treatment-naive at sampling. Before surgery, approximately 3.7 milliliters of peripheral blood were drawn into K2EDTA tubes. With respect to this clonotype: What antigen it recognizes has not been identified. Base qualities are not at hand, and no much larger clone is one base apart.

TCRbeta-specific cDNA was reverse-transcribed from roughly 500 ng total RNA using a constant-region primer and ProtoScript II reverse transcriptase. The TCRbeta libraries were prepared through three rounds of nested multiplex PCR following a slightly modified ARM-PCR procedure. Sample barcodes and Illumina adapters were added in a final 25-cycle PCR using Deep VentR polymerase. Before sequencing, amplicons between 200 and 500 bp were purified from gel using a QIAquick gel extraction kit. An Illumina HiSeq 2500 was used to sequence the TCRbeta amplicons with 250-bp paired-end reads. In the paper's pipeline: Reads were quality-trimmed with Trimmomatic v0.33, and paired reads were merged with FLASH v1.2.11 to recover full CDR3 sequences. V, D and J germline segments were assigned to the rearranged TCRbeta sequences by MiGEC v1.2.1b. VDJtools v1.0.0 computed clonotype statistics and Shannon-Wiener diversity indices. Except for diversity analysis, only each sample's 250 most abundant clonotypes were used in subsequent analyses to reduce sampling bias. Starting from the raw public reads, TCRdb applied fastp trimming at Q25, assembled clones with MiXCR and retained in-frame beta chains. Identical CDR3 proteins give one entry, which carries the most common genes and DNA. These V and J calls are TCRdb output, not the study's own analysis. The table for this sample lists fewer than 350,000 distinct CDR3 sequences; less than 70% of them were counted only once. Of the sample, approximately 5.9% is held by the ten largest clones.

The sequencing input was peripheral blood. The source is a man aged 40-49 years with primary liver carcinoma and hepatitis B virus infection.

The CDR3 has the sequence CASSLVGGPDTQYF. DNA sequence: TGTGCCAGCAGCTTGGTAGGCGGGCCAGATACGCAGTATTTT. The chain is made from TRBV5-4 and TRBJ2-3; the D gene is perhaps TRBD2, on 5 matching bases. The V end loses 0 bases and the J end loses 4 bases, and a stretch of 9 bases separates them. The CDR3 has 14 amino acids, counting the end cysteine and phenylalanine. Only CDR3 DNA remains: 42 bases, in frame from the first base. CDR1 and CDR2 were assigned from the germline V gene (reference sequence) as SGHNT and YYREEE.